This T cell receptor beta chain is from a study of T cell responses to AZD1222 COVID-19 vaccine. Study-wide findings and caveats: After two AZD1222 doses, spike-specific TCR breadth and depth rose versus day 0.

Of note for this clone: Its specificity is unknown.

The V and J ends lost 6 bases and 3 bases, in that order; junction bases with no gene match: 7. The germline gives CDR1 SGHNT, CDR2 YYREEE (reference sequence). CDR3 length: 14 residues. The method was immunoSEQ multiplex PCR; TCRdb's version includes in-frame clones alone and lacks a portion of them. The repertoire holds over 110,000 clones, about 92% seen once, with 12% in the top ten. The chain recombines TRBV5-4 with TRBJ2-3, with TRBD2 matching over 7 bases. This specimen was peripheral blood, taken after recovery from COVID-19. This receptor was taken from an adult who had recovered from COVID-19. The CDR3 nucleotides read TGTGCCAGCAATCCTAGCGGTTTGACAGATACGCAGTATTTT. Translation gives CASNPSGLTDTQYF.